This TCR beta chain was found in a study of T cells in Graves' hyperthyroidism and ophthalmopathy. Study results and caveats: Most expanded thyroid clonotypes above 0.001 also appeared in blood. Separating ophthalmopathy from stable hyperthyroidism was achieved by a 13 V-J model.

This clonotype was detected many times. Antigen: not known. This CDR3 contains 13 residues. In germline, CDR1 is SEHNR, CDR2 FQNEAQ (reference sequence). Trimming cost V 6 bases and J 1 base, with 10 bases left between them. Template material for amplifying TCR beta CDR3 regions consisted of RNA transcripts. With the HTBI primer set, the TCR CDR3 went through a first round of RT-PCR. MiXCR, applied by TCRdb to the multiplex PCR reads, yields one record per CDR3 protein. The sample lists approximately 500,000 distinct CDR3 sequences, roughly 46% occurring once. The receptor's source is a woman under 30 with Graves' hyperthyroidism. The rearrangement links TRBV7-9 to TRBJ2-7; D is undetermined. Sequenced: peripheral blood or thyroid tissue (not recorded which). CDR3 sequence: CASSLPGSYEQYF. The CDR3 DNA sequence: TGTGCCAGCAGTTTACCAGGATCCTACGAGCAGTACTTC. Using reference TRBV7-9 and TRBJ2-7 for the parts outside the CDR3, the full variable domain is DTGVSQNPRHKITKRGQNVTFRCDPISEHNRLYWYRQTLGQGPEFLTYFQNEAQLEKSRLLSDRFSAERPKGSFSTLEIQRTEQGDSAMYLCASSLPGSYEQYFGPGTRLTVT.